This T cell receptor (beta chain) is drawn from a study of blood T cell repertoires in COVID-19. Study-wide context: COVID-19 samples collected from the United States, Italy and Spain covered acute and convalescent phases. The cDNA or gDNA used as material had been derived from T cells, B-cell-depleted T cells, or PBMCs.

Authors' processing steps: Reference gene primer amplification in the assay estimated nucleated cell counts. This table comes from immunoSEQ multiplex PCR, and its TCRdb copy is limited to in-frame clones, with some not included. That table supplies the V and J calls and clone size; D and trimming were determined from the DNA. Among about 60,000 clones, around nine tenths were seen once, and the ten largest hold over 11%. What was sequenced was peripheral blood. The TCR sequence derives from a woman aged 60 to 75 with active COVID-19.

In nucleotides, the CDR3 is TGTGCCAGCAGCGGGGGACAGACGAATGGCTACACCTTC. This codes for CASSGGQTNGYTF. This rearrangement joins TRBV9 to TRBJ1-2; 7 bases line up with TRBD1. Trimming removed 3 bases from V and 6 bases from J; junction bases left unmatched: 5. The germline V gene encodes CDR1 SGDLS and CDR2 YYNGEE. The CDR3 has 13 amino acids.